The rows below give T cell receptor beta chains drawn from one sample of a study of shared clonotypes between healthy human individuals. Clones were read by immunoSEQ multiplex PCR, and TCRdb kept only the in-frame ones, dropping some. The profile shows around 2.5 million clones, roughly 93% of them singletons. Sequences were obtained from naive CD4+ T cells from PBMCs. The receptors here all came from a young man in good health. Some clones in this sample may be carry-over from other donors' samples. CDR3s leave out the opening cysteine and the closing phenylalanine or tryptophan. Clone size is not always given. Where it is, it says once, few, many or a class for expanded clones.

>TRBV4-2|TRBJ2-1|.
ASSQEGRGTPYNEQF
>TRBV2|TRBJ2-1|.
ASSRTSGYNEQF
>TRBV11-3|TRBJ2-3|.
ASMRPGTDTQY
>TRBV29-1|TRBJ2-3|.
SVAELAGADTQY
>TRBV7-9|TRBJ1-1|once
ASSPNIEAF
>TRBV29-1|TRBJ1-1|once
SVRSPENTEAF
>TRBV4-1|TRBJ2-1|.
ASSQDNGPGF
>TRBV10-2|TRBJ2-1|.
ASSAQQSGEQF
>TRBV10-3|TRBJ2-5|.
AIGGQNQETQY
>TRBV13|TRBJ2-5|.
ASSSLSQVETQY
>TRBV9|TRBJ2-7|.
ASSVGGSEQY
>TRBV28|TRBJ2-7|.
ASSSPFFRTDEQY
>TRBV27|TRBJ1-1|.
ASSLGGPGTVAF
>TRBV28|TRBJ1-2|.
ASSLGGTGANYGYT
>TRBV2|TRBJ1-5|.
ASRGQVNQPQH
>TRBV7-9|TRBJ1-3|.
ASSTERGSGNTIY
>TRBV11-2|TRBJ1-6|once
ASSLVVSSDLH
>TRBV7-2|TRBJ2-3|.
ASSSFRVIGDTQY
>TRBV5-1|TRBJ2-1|.
ASSLDTGEQF
>TRBV27|TRBJ1-2|.
ASSFTPRGNYGYT
>TRBV11-2|TRBJ2-7|.
ASSSAGQGLYEQY
>TRBV6-1|TRBJ2-1|.
ASSPSGTSYNEQF
>TRBV5-1|TRBJ2-3|few
ASSLGGSTDTQY
>TRBV6-6|TRBJ2-5|.
ASRPRDRVWEQY
>TRBV2|TRBJ2-1|.
ASRGLAYNEQF